This is a list of T cell receptor beta chains from one sample in a study of identical twins. Each CDR3 protein gets one entry after TCRdb re-called the 5' RACE reads with MiXCR. In the table there are hundreds of thousands of distinct CDR3 sequences, about 9.4% of which are singletons. This same sample was also taken into another study, of yellow fever vaccine responses in identical twins.

The sample was PBMCs. The receptors were sampled from a woman between 18 and 30 years old in good health. CDR3s include the opening cysteine and the closing phenylalanine or tryptophan. A D gene is named only where the DNA matches it firmly. Rows give clone size only sometimes, using once, few, many, or a class for an expanded clone.

v_call	d_call	j_call	cdr3_length	clone_size	cdr3_aa	cdr3_nt
TRBV20-1	TRBD1	TRBJ1-2	13	-	CSAKPGGGNGYTF	TGCAGTGCTAAACCAGGGGGCGGAAATGGCTACACCTTC
TRBV29-1	TRBD2	TRBJ2-7	13	-	CSVSTSDSYEQYF	TGCAGCGTTTCGACTAGCGACTCCTACGAGCAGTACTTC
TRBV2	TRBD1	TRBJ2-6	17	few	CASIPGQGSSGANVLTF	TGTGCCAGCATCCCGGGACAGGGGAGCTCTGGGGCCAACGTCCTGACTTTC
TRBV15	-	TRBJ2-2	14	many	CATSGGPNTGELFF	TGTGCCACCAGCGGGGGCCCGAACACCGGGGAGCTGTTTTTT
TRBV6-2/TRBV6-3	-	TRBJ2-1	13	many	CASSFPGELEQFF	TGTGCCAGCAGTTTTCCCGGGGAACTTGAGCAGTTCTTC
TRBV11-1	TRBD2	TRBJ2-7	20	many	CASSLDLGLAGGLSFYEQYF	TGTGCCAGCAGCTTAGATTTGGGACTAGCGGGAGGTCTCTCTTTCTACGAGCAGTACTTC
TRBV20-1	TRBD1	TRBJ2-7	13	few	CSARRTGGREQYF	TGCAGTGCTAGAAGGACAGGGGGCCGGGAGCAGTACTTC
TRBV4-3	TRBD1	TRBJ1-2	18	few	CASSRNAGTGGAGYGYTF	TGCGCCAGCAGCCGAAATGCCGGGACAGGGGGCGCGGGCTATGGCTACACCTTC
TRBV15	-	TRBJ2-7	13	-	CATSRGTTYEQYF	TGTGCCACCAGCAGAGGTACCACCTACGAGCAGTACTTC
TRBV19	TRBD2	TRBJ2-1	18	few	CASSIEMGLAGLSGEQFF	TGTGCCAGTAGTATAGAGATGGGACTAGCGGGCTTATCCGGGGAGCAGTTCTTC
TRBV20-1	TRBD1	TRBJ2-5	15	-	CSYRGGDRGPETQYF	TGCAGTTACCGTGGGGGGGACAGGGGGCCAGAGACCCAGTACTTC
TRBV29-1	-	TRBJ2-7	12	-	CSVATAAYEQYF	TGCAGCGTTGCTACAGCAGCCTACGAGCAGTACTTC
TRBV15	TRBD1	TRBJ2-7	16	few	CATSPAGQGGTYEQYF	TGTGCCACCAGCCCAGCCGGACAGGGGGGGACCTACGAGCAGTACTTC
TRBV2	-	TRBJ2-1	15	many	CASMPGQSSYNEQFF	TGTGCCAGCATGCCCGGACAGAGCTCCTACAATGAGCAGTTCTTC
TRBV5-5	TRBD2	TRBJ2-2	16	many	CASSYRLAENTGELFF	TGTGCCAGCAGTTACAGACTAGCGGAAAACACCGGGGAGCTGTTTTTT
TRBV7-9	-	TRBJ2-7	16	few	CASRKTSDSETYEQYF	TGTGCCAGCAGAAAAACCTCGGACAGTGAAACCTACGAGCAGTACTTC
TRBV27	-	TRBJ2-1	14	many	CASSLGGRNNEQFF	TGTGCCAGCAGTTTGGGGGGGCGTAACAATGAGCAGTTCTTC
TRBV4-3	TRBD2	TRBJ2-3	15	few	CASSPRLAVLNTQYF	TGCGCCAGCAGTCCCCGCCTAGCGGTCCTAAATACGCAGTATTTT
TRBV6-4	-	TRBJ2-3	14	few	CASSDKGGTDTQYF	TGTGCCAGCAGTGACAAGGGAGGCACAGATACGCAGTATTTT
TRBV10-2	TRBD2	TRBJ2-5	15	many	CASSGPSGAQETQYF	TGCGCCAGCAGTGGCCCTAGCGGGGCCCAAGAGACCCAGTACTTC
TRBV6-5	-	TRBJ1-1	14	-	CASSYRGAAAEAFF	TGTGCCAGCAGTTATCGGGGGGCGGCGGCTGAAGCTTTCTTT
TRBV12-3/TRBV12-4	-	TRBJ1-2	14	-	CASSRVSQGNGYTF	TGTGCCAGCAGTAGAGTCTCACAGGGAAATGGCTACACCTTC
TRBV11-2	-	TRBJ1-4	12	many	CASSLVDEKLFF	TGTGCCAGCAGCTTAGTTGATGAAAAACTGTTTTTT
TRBV12-3/TRBV12-4	TRBD2	TRBJ2-7	14	-	CASSSGGGLVEQYF	TGTGCCAGCAGTTCCGGGGGGGGGCTGGTCGAGCAGTACTTC
TRBV10-3	-	TRBJ2-7	14	-	CAISDSLVSYEQYF	TGTGCCATCAGTGACTCCCTTGTCTCCTACGAGCAGTACTTC
TRBV5-1	-	TRBJ2-1	17	-	CASSLWGETGRHNEQFF	TGCGCCAGCAGCTTGTGGGGGGAGACAGGTCGGCACAATGAGCAGTTCTTC
TRBV13	-	TRBJ2-7	14	-	CASSLSPAGDEQYF	TGTGCCAGCAGCTTATCGCCGGCCGGGGACGAGCAGTACTTC
TRBV20-1	-	TRBJ2-7	13	-	CSARGQGGSEQYF	TGCAGTGCCCGCGGGCAGGGTGGATCCGAGCAGTACTTC
TRBV19	-	TRBJ2-3	14	few	CASSIRTSTDTQYF	TGTGCCAGTAGTATCCGGACTAGCACAGATACGCAGTATTTT
TRBV28	-	TRBJ2-4	14	many	CASTRGDRKGIQYF	TGTGCCAGCACCCGGGGAGACAGGAAGGGCATTCAGTACTTC
TRBV2	TRBD2	TRBJ2-7	16	many	CASSKAPGLDSYEQYF	TGTGCCAGCAGCAAAGCCCCGGGACTAGACAGCTACGAGCAGTACTTC
TRBV27	TRBD1	TRBJ1-1	13	-	CASSSGTGSWAFF	TGTGCCAGCAGCTCCGGGACAGGGTCTTGGGCTTTCTTT
TRBV7-9	TRBD2	TRBJ2-1	16	many	CASSRTSGRLLNEQFF	TGTGCCAGCAGCCGGACTAGCGGGAGGTTGTTGAATGAGCAGTTCTTC